The present entry profiles one T cell receptor beta chain with its context. This sample is part of a study of blood T cell repertoires in COVID-19. Study-wide context: Sample material is recorded as cDNA or gDNA derived from T cells, B-cell-depleted T cells, or PBMCs.

Profiling relied on immunoSEQ multiplex PCR, and the TCRdb table lists in-frame clones only, not all of them. There are 150,000 to 200,000 clones in the sample; around four fifths occur only once, and around 13% lies in the top ten. The CDR3 is 14 residues long. Germline V gene data show CDR1 as SGHRS and CDR2 as YFSETQ. The germline V and J ends were trimmed by 7 bases and 4 bases, with 18 bases remaining between them. The chain has TRBV5-1 and TRBJ2-7; the D gene is possibly TRBD2 (7 bases). Sequenced sample: PBMCs or T cells enriched from blood (not recorded which). The TCR originated in a woman aged 60-75 years who had recovered from COVID-19. The CDR3 DNA is TGCGCCAGCGGCCTTGGGGGGGGCTCGTACGAGCAGTACTTC. Encoded protein: CASGLGGGSYEQYF.